The 32 T cell receptor beta chains given below trace back to one sample, sequenced in a study of shared clonotypes between healthy human individuals. Sequencing was performed with immunoSEQ multiplex PCR; in TCRdb, only in-frame clones are kept and a portion is missing. The sample includes over a million clones, over 95% seen only once; the top ten take over 1%. Sequenced material: naive CD4+ T cells sorted from blood. Subset indicated: CD45RA+ positively selected. These receptors were taken from a man aged 25-45 years in good health.

The gene calls are TRBV5-4 and TRBJ2-7; D gene unclear. V dropped 2 bases and J dropped 2 bases, with 14 bases sitting between them. The germline V gene encodes CDR1 SGHNT and CDR2 YYREEE (reference sequence). The length of the CDR3 is 15 residues. The CDR3 here is CASSLKEALPYEQYF. CDR3 in DNA: TGTGCCAGCAGCTTAAAAGAGGCTTTACCCTACGAGCAGTACTTC.

This sequence joins TRBV6-5 and TRBJ2-5, with 7 bases fitting TRBD2. CDR3 size: 14 residues. Germline V CDR1 and CDR2: MNHEY, SVGAGI. With 5 bases clipped from V and 2 bases from J, the junction kept 5 bases outside the gene matches. The DNA of the CDR3 is TGTGCCAGCAGTCGACTGGGAGGGCAAGAGACCCAGTACTTC. Its protein product is CASSRLGGQETQYF.

The chain carries TRBV25-1 and TRBJ2-4; a weak D match, TRBD2 (6 bases). In germline, CDR1 is MGHDK, CDR2 SYGVNS. With 1 base removed from V and 0 bases from J, the gap between germline ends came to 7 bases. The CDR3 totals 15 residues. In DNA form, the CDR3 reads TGTGCCAGCAGTGAATCGGGGGAAGCCAAAAACATTCAGTACTTC. It is translated as CASSESGEAKNIQYF. Drawing the rest from reference TRBV25-1 and TRBJ2-4, the complete variable domain is EADIYQTPRYLVIGTGKKITLECSQTMGHDKMYWYQQDPGMELHLIHYSYGVNSTEKGDLSSESTVSRIRTEHFPLTLESARPSHTSQYLCASSESGEAKNIQYFGAGTRLSVL.

The chain has TRBV9 and TRBJ2-6, with unresolved D. Trimming shortened V by 3 bases and J by 0 bases, and 7 bases separated the two germline ends. The CDR3 runs 15 residues. Germline CDR1 SGDLS, CDR2 YYNGEE. In DNA form, the CDR3 reads TGTGCCAGCAGCGCCCAGACCTCTGGGGCCAACGTCCTGACTTTC. It specifies CASSAQTSGANVLTF.

The chain links TRBV11-2 to TRBJ2-3; weak D call: TRBD2 (6 bases). Germline CDR1 and CDR2: SGHAT and FQNNGV. The CDR3 loop spans 15 amino acids. V was clipped by 6 bases and J by 4 bases, with 17 bases between them. DNA of the CDR3: TGTGCCAGCAGTTTCGGAACACGCGGGGCAGATACGCAGTATTTT. Amino acid sequence: CASSFGTRGADTQYF.

V and J are TRBV9 and TRBJ2-1; 11 positions match TRBD2. Trimming took 3 bases from V and 1 from J; bases not matched to a gene: 9. The germline V gene encodes CDR1 SGDLS and CDR2 YYNGEE. The length of the CDR3 is 18 residues. Here the CDR3 reads CASSERLAGSLSYNEQFF. For the CDR3, the DNA is TGTGCCAGCAGCGAACGACTAGCGGGGTCTCTTTCCTACAATGAGCAGTTCTTC.

The V call is TRBV11-2, the J call TRBJ2-5; 11 nucleotides match TRBD1. This CDR3 is built from 14 residues. Trimming cost V 5 bases and J 5 bases; bases outside gene matches: 4. Germline loops: CDR1 SGHAT, CDR2 FQNNGV. CDR3 amino acids: CASSGDRGGETQYF. CDR3 nucleotides: TGTGCCAGCAGCGGGGACAGGGGGGGGGAGACCCAGTACTTC.

J is TRBJ2-4 and V is TRBV4-2; TRBD1 is a possible D gene (6 bases). The CDR3 covers 17 residues. V dropped 4 bases and J dropped 2 bases, with 18 bases sitting between them. Germline loops: CDR1 LGHNA, CDR2 YNFKEQ. The CDR3 loop is CASSPITGSEPKNIQYF. The CDR3 bases are TGTGCCAGCAGCCCAATCACAGGGTCCGAACCCAAAAACATTCAGTACTTC.

The V and J genes are TRBV6-5 and TRBJ2-3; 12 bases line up with TRBD2. Germline V gives CDR1 MNHEY, CDR2 SVGAGI. The CDR3 runs 14 residues. J gave up 4 bases and V 6 bases, and 2 bases lay outside the gene matches. DNA of the CDR3: TGTGCCAGCAGAAGACTAGCGGGAGCAGATACGCAGTATTTT. Encoded protein: CASRRLAGADTQYF.

The chain employs TRBV5-1 and TRBJ2-7; 9 positions agree with TRBD1. Germline-derived CDR1 and CDR2 are SGHRS and YFSETQ. J was trimmed by 4 bases and V by 4 bases; bases with no gene match: 9. The CDR3 sequence is 15 residues long. The CDR3: CASSHTGTGLYEQYF. Here the CDR3 DNA reads TGCGCCAGCAGCCATACCGGGACAGGGCTTTACGAGCAGTACTTC.

The genes are TRBV10-2 and TRBJ2-7, with D tentatively TRBD2 (7 bases). V shed 3 bases and J shed 0 bases, with 15 bases lying between them. There are 16 residues in the CDR3. Germline-derived CDR1 and CDR2 are WSHSY and SAAADI. The CDR3 coding sequence is TGCGCCAGCAGTGATAGGGGAGGGGGGTACTCCTACGAGCAGTACTTC. This encodes CASSDRGGGYSYEQYF.

This clone was detected only a few times. This chain links TRBV5-1 with TRBJ2-2; D possibly corresponds to TRBD1 (7 bases). The CDR3 runs 15 residues. V shed 0 bases and J shed 5 bases, with 11 bases lying between them. CDR1 SGHRS and CDR2 YFSETQ come from the germline V gene. The CDR3 here is CASSLGPGGTGELFF. CDR3 DNA: TGCGCCAGCAGCTTGGGTCCAGGGGGGACCGGGGAGCTGTTTTTT.

This sequence joins TRBV9 and TRBJ2-2; D possibly uses TRBD1 or TRBD2 (5 bases each). The CDR3 consists of 14 residues. Trimming took off 1 base at V and 5 bases at J, with 9 bases between the two ends. The V gene's germline CDR1 is SGDLS and CDR2 YYNGEE. Written as DNA, the CDR3 is TGTGCCAGCAGCGTATCCGGGGCGACCGGGGAGCTGTTTTTT. Protein: CASSVSGATGELFF.

The chain couples TRBV25-1 to TRBJ1-2; D is unresolved. CDR1 is MGHDK, CDR2 SYGVNS, per germline. The V end lost 3 bases, the J end lost 6 bases, and 8 bases lay between the germline ends. This CDR3 is built from 12 residues. CDR3 nucleotides: TGTGCCAGCAGTGATGAGAGCGATGGCTACACCTTC. Translation: CASSDESDGYTF.

V usage is TRBV10-3 and J usage is TRBJ1-2; 7 bases agree with TRBD1. The ends lost 6 bases at V and 4 bases at J; junction bases unmatched: 8. CDR3 length: 14 amino acids. Germline-derived CDR1 and CDR2 are ENHRY and SYGVKD. CDR3 in DNA: TGTGCCATCAGCGACAGGGCTGCGGCCTATGGCTACACCTTC. Translation gives CAISDRAAAYGYTF.

The chain carries TRBV9 and TRBJ2-1; maybe TRBD2 (6 bases). The CDR3 has 15 amino acids. CDR1 and CDR2 from the germline V gene are SGDLS and YYNGEE. Between the trimmed V and J ends, which lost 0 bases and 4 bases, there was a span of 11 bases. As DNA, the CDR3 is TGTGCCAGCAGCGTAGAGCCTAGCGTATACAATGAGCAGTTCTTC. This translates into CASSVEPSVYNEQFF.

This rearrangement joins TRBV4-3 to TRBJ2-1, with D perhaps matching TRBD1 (5 bases). The CDR3 runs 16 residues. Trimming removed 1 base at V and 5 bases at J, with 15 bases between. Germline V gene sequence: CDR1 LGHNA, CDR2 YSLEER. The CDR3 nucleotides read TGCGCCAGCAGCCAAGTTCAGGGCCTCCACCACAATGAGCAGTTCTTC. Protein sequence: CASSQVQGLHHNEQFF.

The rearrangement joins TRBV27 to TRBJ1-5; 7 nucleotides match TRBD1. Trimming at V came to 2 bases and at J to 5 bases, leaving 12 bases not matched to a gene. CDR1 is MNHEY and CDR2 is SMNVEV in the germline V gene (reference sequence). The CDR3 covers 17 residues. In DNA, the CDR3 is TGTGCCAGCAGTTTAGGCCCTCGACAGGGAACGGATCAGCCCCAGCATTTT. Translated, it gives CASSLGPRQGTDQPQHF.

The chain joins TRBV7-2 to TRBJ2-1, with D unresolved. Germline V CDR1 and CDR2: SGHTA, FQGNSA. V lost 7 bases to trimming and J lost 2 bases, with 3 bases between them. CDR3 length equals 11 residues. CDR3 coding DNA: TGTGCCAGCACCACCTACAATGAGCAGTTCTTC. Protein sequence: CASTTYNEQFF.

The V call is TRBV6-1, the J call TRBJ2-2; TRBD2 might be the D (5 bases). The CDR3 runs 15 residues. Germline V gene lookup returns CDR1 MNHNS and CDR2 SASEGT. V lost 3 bases, J lost 6 bases, and 14 bases lay in between. DNA for the CDR3: TGTGCCAGCAGTGAGAACCTAGCTGGGGCCGGGGAGCTGTTTTTT. It yields the protein CASSENLAGAGELFF.

The rearrangement joins TRBV11-2 to TRBJ1-1; 9 nucleotides agree with TRBD1. Germline V gene data show CDR1 as SGHAT and CDR2 as FQNNGV. V lost 2 bases, J lost 6 bases, and 10 bases stayed unmatched. The CDR3 is 16 residues long. The CDR3 coding sequence is TGTGCCAGCAGCTTATTCGCTCGAGACAGGGGGTCTGAAGCTTTCTTT. Amino acid sequence: CASSLFARDRGSEAFF.

Written as DNA, the CDR3 is TGCGCCAGCAGCGCGTCTAGCGACCATGAGCAGTTCTTC. It is translated as CASSASSDHEQFF. This chain joins TRBV5-1 and TRBJ2-1, with a tentative D call TRBD2 (6 bases). Between the trimmed V and J ends, which lost 4 bases and 8 bases, there was a span of 13 bases. Germline V gives CDR1 SGHRS, CDR2 YFSETQ. CDR3 length equals 13 residues. Combining the CDR3 with reference TRBV5-1 and TRBJ2-1 gives the whole variable domain KAGVTQTPRYLIKTRGQQVTLSCSPISGHRSVSWYQQTPGQGLQFLFEYFSETQRNKGNFPGRFSGRQFSNSRSEMNVSTLELGDSALYLCASSASSDHEQFFGPGTRLTVL.

In its sample, this clone was seen once. The chain uses TRBV15 and TRBJ2-1, with 11 bases lining up with TRBD2. This CDR3 is built from 19 residues. Germline loops: CDR1 LNHNV, CDR2 YYDKDF (reference sequence). The V gene end was trimmed by 2 bases and the J gene end by 2 bases; junction bases not matched to a gene: 11. CDR3: CATSRRSSGRAHTYNEQFF. The CDR3 DNA is TGTGCCACCAGCAGACGAAGTAGCGGGAGGGCCCATACCTACAATGAGCAGTTCTTC.

The J gene is TRBJ1-1, the V gene TRBV7-9; D not resolved. V was shortened by 2 bases and J by 3 bases, with 7 bases between the two germline ends. CDR1 and CDR2 (germline): SEHNR, FQNEAQ (reference sequence). The CDR3 runs 13 residues. The CDR3 coding sequence is TGTGCCAGCAGCTTATGGTCGGACACTGAAGCTTTCTTT. This encodes CASSLWSDTEAFF.

The chain links TRBV5-1 to TRBJ1-1; D uncertain. V lost 0 bases, J lost 7 bases, and 13 bases lay in between. Germline V lookup: CDR1 SGHRS, CDR2 YFSETQ. This CDR3 spans 14 amino acids. The CDR3 nucleotides read TGCGCCAGCAGCTTGGCCCCCCTTGCGCGTGAAGCTTTCTTT. It specifies CASSLAPLAREAFF.

This clone turned up a few times. The chain combines TRBV10-1 with TRBJ2-1; 11 bases line up with TRBD2. The junction had 7 bases not matched to a gene; V was cut back by 5 bases and J by 7 bases. The CDR3 extends over 15 amino acids. Germline assignment: CDR1 WNHNN and CDR2 SYGVQD (reference sequence). This chain's CDR3 is CASSPLAGGENEQFF. CDR3 DNA sequence: TGCGCCAGCAGTCCTTTAGCGGGAGGGGAAAATGAGCAGTTCTTC.

This clone came up once. The rearrangement joins TRBV7-2 to TRBJ2-5; 9 nucleotides agree with TRBD1. The CDR3 is 14 amino acids. Germline CDR1 and CDR2: SGHTA and FQGNSA. Trimming at V came to 5 bases and at J to 5 bases, leaving 6 bases not matched to a gene. The CDR3 sequence is CASSPHRGRETQYF. The CDR3 bases are TGTGCCAGCAGCCCGCACAGGGGGCGTGAGACCCAGTACTTC.

The rearrangement joins TRBV5-4 to TRBJ2-6; 9 bases map to TRBD1. The trim removed 0 bases at V and 0 bases at J, leaving 4 bases unmatched. The CDR3 spans 18 residues. The germline gives CDR1 SGHNT, CDR2 YYREEE (reference sequence). CDR3 DNA: TGTGCCAGCAGCTTGGTTCGGACAGGGGCCTCTGGGGCCAACGTCCTGACTTTC. Protein: CASSLVRTGASGANVLTF.

V and J are TRBV5-1 and TRBJ2-2; TRBD1 agrees at 10 bases. There are 19 residues in the CDR3. Trimming cost V 2 bases and J 3 bases; bases outside gene matches: 13. From germline, CDR1 is SGHRS and CDR2 YFSETQ. Here the CDR3 reads CASSFPRDRGWSDTGELFF. CDR3 DNA: TGCGCCAGCAGCTTCCCTCGGGACAGGGGTTGGTCCGACACCGGGGAGCTGTTTTTT.

The V gene is TRBV11-2, the J gene TRBJ1-2; D remains unclear. This CDR3 is built from 14 residues. V shed 1 base and J shed 2 bases, with 8 bases lying between them. In germline, CDR1 is SGHAT, CDR2 FQNNGV. The CDR3 loop is CASSLGIANYGYTF. CDR3 DNA sequence: TGTGCCAGCAGCTTAGGGATAGCGAACTATGGCTACACCTTC.

Comment on this clone: The same CDR3 arises from other DNA sequences in this sample as well. The J gene is TRBJ2-1, the V gene TRBV4-3, with D perhaps matching TRBD2 (6 bases). The length of the CDR3 is 16 residues. CDR1 is LGHNA and CDR2 is YSLEER in the germline V gene. V lost 0 bases and J 0 bases, leaving 9 bases between the germline ends. CDR3 coding DNA: TGCGCCAGCAGCCAAGATCGGGGAGGCTCCTACAATGAGCAGTTCTTC. Amino acids: CASSQDRGGSYNEQFF.

The rearrangement links TRBV5-4 to TRBJ2-5; D gene uncertain. V was clipped by 2 bases and J by 7 bases, with 12 bases between them. The germline CDR1 and CDR2 sequences are SGHNT and YYREEE (reference sequence). CDR3 size: 13 residues. The CDR3 nucleotides read TGTGCCAGCAGCTTCGGCAGCCCCGGGACCCAGTACTTC. It codes for CASSFGSPGTQYF.